The T cell receptor (beta chain) under discussion was sequenced for a study of T cells in Graves' hyperthyroidism and ophthalmopathy. This clonotype was observed at least ten times. The CDR3 sequence is 12 residues long. In germline, CDR1 is SGHRS, CDR2 YFSETQ. The ends were cut back, 4 bases at V and 2 bases at J, with 6 bases in the middle. RNA transcripts yielded amplified TCR beta CDR3 regions. TCR CDR3 regions were first amplified by RT-PCR with HTBI primers. TCRdb analysed the multiplex PCR reads with MiXCR anew, one entry per CDR3 protein. Of around 500,000 distinct CDR3 sequences in the sample, about 16% were seen once.

This chain connects TRBV5-1 to TRBJ2-5; D is unresolved. The origin of this receptor is a woman in her thirties with Graves' ophthalmopathy. The specimen was blood. The chain's CDR3 is CASSTGQETQYF. DNA for the CDR3: TGCGCCAGCAGCACCGGACAAGAGACCCAGTACTTC. The entire variable domain, with the rest obtained from reference TRBV5-1 and TRBJ2-5, is as follows: KAGVTQTPRYLIKTRGQQVTLSCSPISGHRSVSWYQQTPGQGLQFLFEYFSETQRNKGNFPGRFSGRQFSNSRSEMNVSTLELGDSALYLCASSTGQETQYFGPGTRLLVL.